The 3 T cell receptor beta chains presented below share a single source sample, sequenced in a study of blood T cell repertoires in COVID-19. Assay used: immunoSEQ multiplex PCR; TCRdb lists only in-frame clones, some missing. The sample gives approximately 140,000 clones, around 87% of which show up once; approximately 1.2% is in the top ten. Material: PBMCs or T cells enriched from blood (not recorded which). The receptors come from a woman aged 25 to 39 with acute COVID-19.

The V and J genes are TRBV20-1 and TRBJ2-1, with a weak D call TRBD2 (6 bases). Germline CDR1 DFQATT, CDR2 SNEGSKA (reference sequence). The CDR3 consists of 17 residues. V shed 3 bases and J shed 9 bases, with 27 bases lying between them. DNA of the CDR3: TGCAGTGCTAGTAACTATGGTCGGGACTCACTTTTTGGTGAGCAGTTCTTC. It translates to CSASNYGRDSLFGEQFF.

The rearrangement uses TRBV29-1 and TRBJ2-3, with D possibly TRBD2 on 6 matching bases. Trimming took off 4 bases at V and 5 bases at J, with 10 bases between the two ends. Looked up from germline, CDR1 is SQVTM and CDR2 is ANQGSEA. CDR3 length: 12 residues. The CDR3 DNA reads as TGCAGCGTTGGAGGAGGGAGAGATACGCAGTATTTT. Its translation: CSVGGGRDTQYF.

The V gene is TRBV3-1 (or the pseudogene TRBV3-2), the J gene TRBJ2-4, with 7 bases that match TRBD2. J was trimmed by 6 bases and V by 1 base; bases with no gene match: 12. The CDR3 loop spans 17 amino acids. Germline CDR1 and CDR2: LGHDT and YNNKEL (reference sequence). For the CDR3, the DNA is TGTGCCAGCAGCCAAGTTTTTGTGGGAGGGCGGGGAAACATTCAGTACTTC. Translated, it gives CASSQVFVGGRGNIQYF.